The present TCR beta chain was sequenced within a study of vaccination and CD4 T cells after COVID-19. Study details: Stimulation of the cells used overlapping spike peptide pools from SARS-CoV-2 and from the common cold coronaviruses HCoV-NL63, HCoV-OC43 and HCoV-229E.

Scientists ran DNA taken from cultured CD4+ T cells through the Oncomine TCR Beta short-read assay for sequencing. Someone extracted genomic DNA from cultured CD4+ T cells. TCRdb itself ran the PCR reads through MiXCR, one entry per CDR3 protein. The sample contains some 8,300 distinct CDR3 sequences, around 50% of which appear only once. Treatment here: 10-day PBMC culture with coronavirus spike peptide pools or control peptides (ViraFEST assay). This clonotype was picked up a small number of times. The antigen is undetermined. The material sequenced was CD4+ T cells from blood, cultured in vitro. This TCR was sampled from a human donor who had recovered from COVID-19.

The DNA of the CDR3 is TGTGCCAGCAGATTGGGACAGATCTACGAGCAGTACTTC. It specifies CASRLGQIYEQYF. J is TRBJ2-7 and V is TRBV12-3 or TRBV12-4; 7 nucleotides match TRBD1. J gave up 3 bases and V 6 bases, and 5 bases lay outside the gene matches. CDR3 size: 13 residues.